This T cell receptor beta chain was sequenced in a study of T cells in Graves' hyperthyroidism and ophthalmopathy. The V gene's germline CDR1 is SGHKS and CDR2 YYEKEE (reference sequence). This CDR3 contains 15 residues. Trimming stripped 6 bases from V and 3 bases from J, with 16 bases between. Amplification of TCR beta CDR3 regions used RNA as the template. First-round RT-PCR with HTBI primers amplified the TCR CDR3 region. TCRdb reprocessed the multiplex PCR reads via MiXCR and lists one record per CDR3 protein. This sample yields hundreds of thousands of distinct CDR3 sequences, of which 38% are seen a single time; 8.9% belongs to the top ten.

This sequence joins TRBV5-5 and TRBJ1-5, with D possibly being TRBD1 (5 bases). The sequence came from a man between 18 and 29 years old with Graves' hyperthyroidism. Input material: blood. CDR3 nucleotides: TGTGCCAGCACCGCGGCCGGGGCCCTCAATCAGCCCCAGCATTTT. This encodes CASTAAGALNQPQHF.